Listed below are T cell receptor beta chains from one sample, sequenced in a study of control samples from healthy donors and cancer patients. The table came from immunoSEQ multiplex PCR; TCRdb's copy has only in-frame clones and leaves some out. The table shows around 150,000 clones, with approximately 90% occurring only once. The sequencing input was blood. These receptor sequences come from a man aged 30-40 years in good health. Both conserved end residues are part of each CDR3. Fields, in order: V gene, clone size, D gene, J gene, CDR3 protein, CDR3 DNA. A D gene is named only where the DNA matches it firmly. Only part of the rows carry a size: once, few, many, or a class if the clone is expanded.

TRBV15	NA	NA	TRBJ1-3	CATSRDLNSGNTIYF	TGTGCCACCAGCAGGGACCTTAACTCCGGAAACACCATATATTTT
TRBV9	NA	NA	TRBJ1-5	CASSVQGTQNQPQHF	TGTGCCAGCAGCGTCCAGGGCACTCAGAATCAGCCCCAGCATTTT
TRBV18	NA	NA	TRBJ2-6	CASSPISGSDLAGANVLTF	TGTGCCAGCTCACCAATTTCAGGGTCCGATTTGGCTGGGGCCAACGTCCTGACTTTC
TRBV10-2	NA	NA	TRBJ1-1	CASAEGNTEAFF	TGCGCCAGCGCGGAGGGAAACACTGAAGCTTTCTTT
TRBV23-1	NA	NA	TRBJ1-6	CASSQLEDSINSPLHF	TGCGCCAGCAGTCAATTGGAGGACAGCATTAATTCACCCCTCCACTTT
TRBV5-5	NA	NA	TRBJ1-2	CASSHRDTTNYGYTF	TGTGCCAGCAGCCACCGGGACACAACTAACTATGGCTACACCTTC
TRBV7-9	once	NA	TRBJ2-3	CASSPGQNTDTQYF	TGTGCCAGCAGCCCTGGACAGAACACAGATACGCAGTATTTT
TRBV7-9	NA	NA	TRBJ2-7	CASSLPPGTDERYF	TGTGCCAGCAGCTTACCACCGGGGACTGACGAGCGGTACTTC
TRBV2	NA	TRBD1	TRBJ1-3	CASSVGGQAGNTIYF	TGTGCCAGCAGTGTGGGGGGACAGGCGGGAAACACCATATATTTT
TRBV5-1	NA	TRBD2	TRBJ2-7	CASMSSGSYEQYF	TGCGCCAGCATGAGTAGCGGGAGCTACGAGCAGTACTTC
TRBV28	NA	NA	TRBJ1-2	CASSRPSLYGYTF	TGTGCCAGCAGCAGACCCTCCCTCTATGGCTACACCTTC
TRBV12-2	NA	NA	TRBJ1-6	CASRLGPVGADPNSPLHF	TGTGCAAGTCGCTTAGGGCCTGTCGGCGCAGACCCTAATTCACCCCTCCACTTT
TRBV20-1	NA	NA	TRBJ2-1	CSARWRNEQFF	TGCAGTGCTAGATGGAGAAATGAGCAGTTCTTC
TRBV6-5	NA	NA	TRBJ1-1	CASRQPPVYTEAFF	TGTGCCAGCAGACAACCGCCTGTTTACACTGAAGCTTTCTTT
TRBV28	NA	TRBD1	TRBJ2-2	CASRSTGTPTSNTGELFF	TGTGCCAGCAGGTCGACAGGGACCCCTACCTCGAACACCGGGGAGCTGTTTTTT
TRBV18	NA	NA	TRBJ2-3	CASSPRKADTQYF	TGTGCCAGCTCACCACGGAAGGCAGATACGCAGTATTTT
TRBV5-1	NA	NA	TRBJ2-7	CASSPGVWEQYF	TGCGCCAGCAGCCCGGGGGTTTGGGAGCAGTACTTC
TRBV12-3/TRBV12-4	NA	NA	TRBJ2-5	CASSQETQYF	TGTGCCAGCAGTCAAGAGACCCAGTACTTC